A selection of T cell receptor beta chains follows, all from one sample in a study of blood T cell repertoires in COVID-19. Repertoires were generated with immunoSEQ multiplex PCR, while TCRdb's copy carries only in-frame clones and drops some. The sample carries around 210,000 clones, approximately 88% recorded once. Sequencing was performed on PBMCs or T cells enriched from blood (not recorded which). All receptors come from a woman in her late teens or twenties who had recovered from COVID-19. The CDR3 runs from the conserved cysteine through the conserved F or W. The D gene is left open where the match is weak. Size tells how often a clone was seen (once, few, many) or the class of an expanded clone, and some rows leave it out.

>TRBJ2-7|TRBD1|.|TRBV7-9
TGTGCCAGCAGCTCCAGTACCGGGACAGCGAAGTACTACGAGCAGTACTTC
CASSSSTGTAKYYEQYF
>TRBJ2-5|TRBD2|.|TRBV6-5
TGTGCCAGCAGGTCTCCTGTAGCGGGGCAAGAGACCCAGTACTTC
CASRSPVAGQETQYF
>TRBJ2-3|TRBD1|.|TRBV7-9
TGTGCCACCTGGGACAGACTTAGCACAGATACGCAGTATTTT
CATWDRLSTDTQYF
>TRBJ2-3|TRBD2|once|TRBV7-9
TGTGCCAGCAGCTTCGGAGGACTAGCGGACACAGATACGCAGTATTTT
CASSFGGLADTDTQYF
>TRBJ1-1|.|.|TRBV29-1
TGCAGCGTAGGACAGTTGATGAACACTGAAGCTTTCTTT
CSVGQLMNTEAFF
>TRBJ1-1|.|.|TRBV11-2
TGTGCCAGCAGCTTAGATATTACAGGGCCCACTGAAGCTTTCTTT
CASSLDITGPTEAFF
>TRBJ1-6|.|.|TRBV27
TGTGCCAGCAGTTTCGGCGGGGATTCACCCCTCCACTTT
CASSFGGDSPLHF
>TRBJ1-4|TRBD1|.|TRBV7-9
TGTGCCAGCAGCGCCGGACAGGGAAGTGGTGAAAAACTGTTTTTT
CASSAGQGSGEKLFF
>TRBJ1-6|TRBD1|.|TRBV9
TGTGCCAGCAGCTCAGGGGGCAATTCACCCCTCCACTTT
CASSSGGNSPLHF
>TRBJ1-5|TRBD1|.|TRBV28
TGTGCCAGCAGTTTTCGACAGGGAAATCAGCCCCAGCATTTT
CASSFRQGNQPQHF
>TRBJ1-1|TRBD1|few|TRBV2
TGTGCCAGCAGGATAGCCGGACAGGGGGGTTCTGAAGCTTTCTTT
CASRIAGQGGSEAFF
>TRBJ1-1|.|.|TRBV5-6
TGTGCCAGCAGCTTTAGCAGGGGATTGAACACTGAAGCTTTCTTT
CASSFSRGLNTEAFF
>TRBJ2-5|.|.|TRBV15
TGTGCCACCAGCAGAGGAGTCCAAGAGACCCAGTACTTC
CATSRGVQETQYF